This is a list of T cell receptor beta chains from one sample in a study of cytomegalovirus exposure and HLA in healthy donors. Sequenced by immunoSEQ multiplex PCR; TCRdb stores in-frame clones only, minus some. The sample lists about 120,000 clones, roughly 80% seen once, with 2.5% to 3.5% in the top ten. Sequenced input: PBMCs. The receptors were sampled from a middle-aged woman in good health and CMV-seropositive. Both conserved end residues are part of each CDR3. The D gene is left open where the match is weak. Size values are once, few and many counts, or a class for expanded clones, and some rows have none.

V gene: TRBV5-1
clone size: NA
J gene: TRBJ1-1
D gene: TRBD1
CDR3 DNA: TGCGCCAGCAGGGAGTCGGGACAGGGGGCCGCTTTCTTT
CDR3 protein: CASRESGQGAAFF

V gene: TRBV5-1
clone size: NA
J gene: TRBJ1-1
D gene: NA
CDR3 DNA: TGCGCCAGCAGCTTCGGTACAGGGAAGGACACTGAAGCTTTCTTT
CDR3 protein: CASSFGTGKDTEAFF

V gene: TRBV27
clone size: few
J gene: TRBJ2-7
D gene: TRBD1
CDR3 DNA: TGTGCCAGCAGTTCCCGGACAGGTCTTGCCTACGAGCAGTACTTC
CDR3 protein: CASSSRTGLAYEQYF

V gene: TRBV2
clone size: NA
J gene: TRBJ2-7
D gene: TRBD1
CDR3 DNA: TGTGCCAGCAGTGGGGGACAGGGAGGAAACGAGCAGTACTTC
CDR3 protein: CASSGGQGGNEQYF

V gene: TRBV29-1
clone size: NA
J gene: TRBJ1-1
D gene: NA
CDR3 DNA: TGCAGCGTTGGGGGGGGGCGGGGCACTGAAGCTTTCTTT
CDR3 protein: CSVGGGRGTEAFF

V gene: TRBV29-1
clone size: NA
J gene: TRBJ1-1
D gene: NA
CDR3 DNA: TGCAGCGTTGATGGTCTCCGAGGTGTAGGCAGGAACACTGAAGCTTTCTTT
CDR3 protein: CSVDGLRGVGRNTEAFF

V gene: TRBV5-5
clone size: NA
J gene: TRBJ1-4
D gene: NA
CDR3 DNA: TGTGCCAGCAGCCCGAGCGGGAATGAAAAACTGTTTTTT
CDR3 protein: CASSPSGNEKLFF

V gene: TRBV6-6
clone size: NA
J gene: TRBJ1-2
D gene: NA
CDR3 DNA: TGTGCCAGCAGTTTGGACAGCTATGGCTACACCTTC
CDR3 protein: CASSLDSYGYTF

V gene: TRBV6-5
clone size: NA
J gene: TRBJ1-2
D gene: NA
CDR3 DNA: TGTGCCAGCAGTTATTCCCTCTGGCAAGTGTACCATGGCTACACCTTC
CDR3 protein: CASSYSLWQVYHGYTF

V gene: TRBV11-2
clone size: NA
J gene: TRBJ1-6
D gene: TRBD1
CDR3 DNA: TGTGCCAGCAGCCCGCGGACAGGGATTAATTCACCCCTCCACTTT
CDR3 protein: CASSPRTGINSPLHF

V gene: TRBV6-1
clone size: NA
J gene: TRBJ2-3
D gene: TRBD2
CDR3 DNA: TGTGCCAGCAGCTTAGCGGGAGATGGAGATACGCAGTATTTT
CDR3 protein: CASSLAGDGDTQYF

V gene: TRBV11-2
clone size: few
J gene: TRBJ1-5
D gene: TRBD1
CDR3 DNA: TGTGCCAGCAGCTTAGGGGGACAGGGGAGTCAGCCCCAGCATTTT
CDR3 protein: CASSLGGQGSQPQHF

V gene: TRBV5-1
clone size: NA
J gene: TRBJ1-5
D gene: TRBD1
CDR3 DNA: TGCGCCAGCAGCACAGGGACAGGGGGCGCGAATCAGCCCCAGCATTTT
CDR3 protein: CASSTGTGGANQPQHF

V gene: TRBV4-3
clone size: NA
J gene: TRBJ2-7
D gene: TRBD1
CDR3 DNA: TGCGCCAGCAGCCAAGATCCACAGGGGCGCGAGCAGTACTTC
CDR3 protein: CASSQDPQGREQYF

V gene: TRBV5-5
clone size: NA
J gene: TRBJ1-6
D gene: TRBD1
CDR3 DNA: TGTGCCAGCAGCTTACAGGGGGAAGGCGGATATAATTCACCCCTCCACTTT
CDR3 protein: CASSLQGEGGYNSPLHF

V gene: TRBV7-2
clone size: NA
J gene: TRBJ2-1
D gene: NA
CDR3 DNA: TGTGCCAGCAGCTTATATTTGGGGCGGGGATCCTACAATGAGCAGTTCTTC
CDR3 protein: CASSLYLGRGSYNEQFF

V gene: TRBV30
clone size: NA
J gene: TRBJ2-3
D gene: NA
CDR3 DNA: TGTGCCTGGATCCCCTCGGGGTCCACAGATACGCAGTATTTT
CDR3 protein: CAWIPSGSTDTQYF

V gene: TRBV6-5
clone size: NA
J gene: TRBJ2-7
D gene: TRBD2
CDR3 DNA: TGTGCCAGCAGTTACACCCCGGGGAGGGACGAGCAGTACTTC
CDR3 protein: CASSYTPGRDEQYF

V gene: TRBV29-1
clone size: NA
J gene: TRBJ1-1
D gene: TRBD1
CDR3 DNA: TGCAGCGTTGCGGGTCGGGGACAGGTTGAAGCTTTCTTT
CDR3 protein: CSVAGRGQVEAFF

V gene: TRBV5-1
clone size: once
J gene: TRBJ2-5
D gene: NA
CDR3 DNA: TGCGCCAGCAGCCCTACTCCTTCAAGCCCCCAAATTCGAGAGACCCAGTACTTC
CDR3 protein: CASSPTPSSPQIRETQYF

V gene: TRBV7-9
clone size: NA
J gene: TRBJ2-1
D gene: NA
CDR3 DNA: TGTGCCAGCAGCTCCGACAGGTTTTGGGGCAATGAGCAGTTCTTC
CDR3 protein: CASSSDRFWGNEQFF

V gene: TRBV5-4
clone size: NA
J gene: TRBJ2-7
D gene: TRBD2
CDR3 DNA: TGTGCCAGCAGCTCTAGCGGCCTCAGCTCCTACGAGCAGTACTTC
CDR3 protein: CASSSSGLSSYEQYF

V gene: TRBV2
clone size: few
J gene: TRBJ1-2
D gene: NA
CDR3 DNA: TGTGCCAGCAGTGCGGACAGTGGGCATGGCTACACCTTC
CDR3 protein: CASSADSGHGYTF

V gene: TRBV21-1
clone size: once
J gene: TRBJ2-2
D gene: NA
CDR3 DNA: TGTGCCGGCCCGAGGACAGGGAACACCGGGGAGCTGTTTTTT
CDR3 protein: CAGPRTGNTGELFF

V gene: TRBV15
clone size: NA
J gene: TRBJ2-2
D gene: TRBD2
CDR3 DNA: TGTGCCACCAGCAGAGATCTGGGAAGCGGGGGGGGCACCGGGGAGCTGTTTTTT
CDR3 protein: CATSRDLGSGGGTGELFF

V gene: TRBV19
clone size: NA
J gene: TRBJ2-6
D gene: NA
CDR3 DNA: TGTGCCAGTACCCTGGGGGCCAACGTCCTGACTTTC
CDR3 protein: CASTLGANVLTF